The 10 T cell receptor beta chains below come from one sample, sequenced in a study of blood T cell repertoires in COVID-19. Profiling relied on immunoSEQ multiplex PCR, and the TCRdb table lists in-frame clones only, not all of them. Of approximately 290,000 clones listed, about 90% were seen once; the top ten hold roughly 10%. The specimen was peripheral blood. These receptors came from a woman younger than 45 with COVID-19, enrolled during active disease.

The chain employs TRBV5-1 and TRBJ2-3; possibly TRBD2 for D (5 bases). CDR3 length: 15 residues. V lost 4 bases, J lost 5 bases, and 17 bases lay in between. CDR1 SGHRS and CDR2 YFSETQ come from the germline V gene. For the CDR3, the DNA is TGCGCCAGCAGCGGGAGCCCCCCCCAAGGAGATACGCAGTATTTT. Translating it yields CASSGSPPQGDTQYF.

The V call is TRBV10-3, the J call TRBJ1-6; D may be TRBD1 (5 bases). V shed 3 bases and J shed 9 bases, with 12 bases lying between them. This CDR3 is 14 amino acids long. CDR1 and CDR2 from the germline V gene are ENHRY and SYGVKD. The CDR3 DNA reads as TGTGCCATCAGTGAACCAGGGCAGGGTTCACCCCTCCACTTT. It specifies CAISEPGQGSPLHF.

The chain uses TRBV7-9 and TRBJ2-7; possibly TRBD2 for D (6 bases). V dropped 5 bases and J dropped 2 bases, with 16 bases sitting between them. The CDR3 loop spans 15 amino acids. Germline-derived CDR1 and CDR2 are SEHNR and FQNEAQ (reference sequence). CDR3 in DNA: TGTGCCAGCAGCCGGGGGACGGCGGGTCCCTACGAGCAGTACTTC. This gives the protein CASSRGTAGPYEQYF.

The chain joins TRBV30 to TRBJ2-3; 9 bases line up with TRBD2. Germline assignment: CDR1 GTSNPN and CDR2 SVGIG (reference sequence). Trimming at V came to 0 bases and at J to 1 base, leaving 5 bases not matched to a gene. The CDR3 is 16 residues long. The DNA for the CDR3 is TGTGCCTGGAGTGTGATGGTAGCGGGGGGCACAGATACGCAGTATTTT. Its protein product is CAWSVMVAGGTDTQYF.

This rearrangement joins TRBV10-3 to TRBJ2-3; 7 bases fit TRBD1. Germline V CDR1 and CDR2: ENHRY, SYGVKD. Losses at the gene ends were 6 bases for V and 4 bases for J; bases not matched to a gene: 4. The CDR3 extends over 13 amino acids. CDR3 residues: CAISLQGSDTQYF. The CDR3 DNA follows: TGTGCCATCAGCTTACAGGGGTCAGATACGCAGTATTTT.

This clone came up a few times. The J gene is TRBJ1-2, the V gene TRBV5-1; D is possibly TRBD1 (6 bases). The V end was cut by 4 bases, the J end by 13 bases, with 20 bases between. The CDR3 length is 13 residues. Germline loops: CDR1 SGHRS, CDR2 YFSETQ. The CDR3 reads CASSPGTTSAITF. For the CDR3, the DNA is TGCGCCAGCAGCCCCGGGACAACATCGGCTATCACCTTC. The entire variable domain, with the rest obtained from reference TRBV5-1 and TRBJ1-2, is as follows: KAGVTQTPRYLIKTRGQQVTLSCSPISGHRSVSWYQQTPGQGLQFLFEYFSETQRNKGNFPGRFSGRQFSNSRSEMNVSTLELGDSALYLCASSPGTTSAITFGSGTRLTVV.

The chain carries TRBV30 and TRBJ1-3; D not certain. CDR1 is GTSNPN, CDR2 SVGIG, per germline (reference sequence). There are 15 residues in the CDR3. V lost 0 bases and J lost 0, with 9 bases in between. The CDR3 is CAWSVRRSSGNTIYF. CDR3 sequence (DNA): TGTGCCTGGAGTGTACGACGGAGCTCTGGAAACACCATATATTTT.

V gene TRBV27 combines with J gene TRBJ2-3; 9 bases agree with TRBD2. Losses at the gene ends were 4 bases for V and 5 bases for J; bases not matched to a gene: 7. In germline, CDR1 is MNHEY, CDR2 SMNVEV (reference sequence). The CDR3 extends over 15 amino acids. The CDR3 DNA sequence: TGTGCCAGCAGTTCCTCTAGCGGGGAAGAAGATACGCAGTATTTT. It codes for CASSSSSGEEDTQYF.

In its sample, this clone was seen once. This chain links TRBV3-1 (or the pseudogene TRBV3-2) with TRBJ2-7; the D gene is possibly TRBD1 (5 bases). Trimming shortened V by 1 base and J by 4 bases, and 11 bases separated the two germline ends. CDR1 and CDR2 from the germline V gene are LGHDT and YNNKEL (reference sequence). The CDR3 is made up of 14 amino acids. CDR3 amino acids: CASSQGWQGYEQYF. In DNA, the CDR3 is TGTGCCAGCAGCCAAGGTTGGCAGGGATACGAGCAGTACTTC.

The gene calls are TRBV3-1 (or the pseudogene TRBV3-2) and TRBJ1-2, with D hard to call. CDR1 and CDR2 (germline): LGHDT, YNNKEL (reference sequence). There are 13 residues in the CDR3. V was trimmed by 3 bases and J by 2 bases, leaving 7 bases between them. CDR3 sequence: CASSHNQNYGYTF. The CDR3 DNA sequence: TGTGCCAGCAGCCACAATCAGAACTATGGCTACACCTTC.